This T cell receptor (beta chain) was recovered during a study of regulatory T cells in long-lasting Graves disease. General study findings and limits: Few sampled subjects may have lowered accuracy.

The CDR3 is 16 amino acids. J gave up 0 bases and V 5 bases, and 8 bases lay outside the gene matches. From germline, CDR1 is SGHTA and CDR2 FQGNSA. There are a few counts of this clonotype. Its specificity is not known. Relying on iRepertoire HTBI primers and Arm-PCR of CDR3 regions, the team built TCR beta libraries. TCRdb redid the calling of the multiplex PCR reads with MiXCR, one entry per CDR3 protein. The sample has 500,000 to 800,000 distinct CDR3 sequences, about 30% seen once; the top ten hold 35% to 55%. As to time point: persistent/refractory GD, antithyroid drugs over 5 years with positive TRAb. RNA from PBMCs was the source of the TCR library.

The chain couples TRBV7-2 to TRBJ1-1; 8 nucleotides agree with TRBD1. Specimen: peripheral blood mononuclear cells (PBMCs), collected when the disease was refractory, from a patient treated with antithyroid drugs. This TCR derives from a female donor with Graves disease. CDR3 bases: TGTGCCAGCAGCCCCGACAGGGGAAGGGTGAACACTGAAGCTTTCTTT. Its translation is CASSPDRGRVNTEAFF.